This TCR beta chain was identified during a study of blood T cell repertoires in COVID-19. At the level of the study: The United States, Italy and Spain were the sources of the acute and convalescent COVID-19 samples. PBMCs, B-cell-depleted T cells, or T cells provided the cDNA or gDNA that made up the material.

Per the authors' pipeline: Amplifying reference gene primers gave estimates of nucleated cell counts. Assay used: immunoSEQ multiplex PCR; TCRdb lists only in-frame clones, some missing. V and J calls and clone size follow that table, whereas D and trimming were derived from the DNA. The table has roughly 150,000 clones, 75% to 90% seen once. The junction had 11 bases not matched to a gene; V was cut back by 1 base and J by 5 bases. CDR3 length: 17 residues. The germline V gene encodes CDR1 SGHTA and CDR2 FQGNSA. Source material: peripheral blood. The sequence was obtained from a woman older than 75 with active or convalescent COVID-19. The genes are TRBV7-2 and TRBJ1-2; TRBD1 matches at 9 bases. The CDR3, as DNA: TGTGCCAGCAGCTTAGGGGCCCCGACAGGGGGTGGATATGGCTACACCTTC. Amino acids: CASSLGAPTGGGYGYTF.